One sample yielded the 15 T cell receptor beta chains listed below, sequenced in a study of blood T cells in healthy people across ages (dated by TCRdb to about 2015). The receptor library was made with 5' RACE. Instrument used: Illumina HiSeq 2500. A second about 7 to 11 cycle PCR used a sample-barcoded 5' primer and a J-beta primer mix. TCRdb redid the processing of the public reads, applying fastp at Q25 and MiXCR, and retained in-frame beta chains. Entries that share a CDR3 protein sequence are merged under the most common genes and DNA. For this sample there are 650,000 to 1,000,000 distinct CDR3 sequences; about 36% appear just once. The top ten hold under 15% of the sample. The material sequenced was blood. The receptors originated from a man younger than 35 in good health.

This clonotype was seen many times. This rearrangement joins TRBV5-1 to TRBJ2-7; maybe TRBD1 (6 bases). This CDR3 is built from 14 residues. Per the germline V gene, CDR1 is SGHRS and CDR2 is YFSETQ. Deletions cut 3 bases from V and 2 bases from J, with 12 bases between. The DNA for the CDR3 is TGCGCCAGCAGCTCGGACAGAACCACCTACGAGCAGTACTTC. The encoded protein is CASSSDRTTYEQYF.

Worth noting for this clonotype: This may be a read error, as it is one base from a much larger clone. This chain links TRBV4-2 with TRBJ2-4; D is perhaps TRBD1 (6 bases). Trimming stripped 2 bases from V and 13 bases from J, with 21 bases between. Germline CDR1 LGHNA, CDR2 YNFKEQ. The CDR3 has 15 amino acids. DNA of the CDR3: TGTGCCAGCAGCCAAAGTACAGGGTACTCCTACGGGCAGTACTTC. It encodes CASSQSTGYSYGQYF.

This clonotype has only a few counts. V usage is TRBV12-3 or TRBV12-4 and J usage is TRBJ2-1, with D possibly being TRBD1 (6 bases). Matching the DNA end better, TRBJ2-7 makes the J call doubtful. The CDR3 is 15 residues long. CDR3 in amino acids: CASRTGTSSYNEQYF. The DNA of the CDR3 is TGTGCCAGCCGTACCGGGACAAGCTCCTACAATGAGCAGTACTTC.

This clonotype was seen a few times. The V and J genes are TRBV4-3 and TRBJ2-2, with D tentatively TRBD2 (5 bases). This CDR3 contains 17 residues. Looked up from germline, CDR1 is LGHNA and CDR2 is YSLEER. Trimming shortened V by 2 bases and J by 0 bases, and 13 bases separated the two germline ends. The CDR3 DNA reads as TGCGCCAGCAGCCAACCCTTTGAGGGCGCGAACACCGGGGAGCTGTTTTTT. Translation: CASSQPFEGANTGELFF.

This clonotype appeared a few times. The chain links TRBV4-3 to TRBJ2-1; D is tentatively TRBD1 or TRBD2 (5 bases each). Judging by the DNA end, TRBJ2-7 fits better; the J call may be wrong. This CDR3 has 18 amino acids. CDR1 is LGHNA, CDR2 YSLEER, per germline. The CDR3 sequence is CASSQDPAGTDFYNEQYF. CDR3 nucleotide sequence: TGCGCCAGCAGCCAAGATCCCGCTGGGACGGATTTCTACAATGAGCAGTACTTC.

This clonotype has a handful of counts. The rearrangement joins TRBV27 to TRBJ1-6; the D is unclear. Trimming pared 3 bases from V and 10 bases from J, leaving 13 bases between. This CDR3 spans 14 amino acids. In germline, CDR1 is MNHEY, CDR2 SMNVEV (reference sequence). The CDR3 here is CASSFPAPGSPLHF. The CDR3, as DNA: TGTGCCAGCAGTTTTCCCGCGCCGGGCTCACCCCTCCACTTT.

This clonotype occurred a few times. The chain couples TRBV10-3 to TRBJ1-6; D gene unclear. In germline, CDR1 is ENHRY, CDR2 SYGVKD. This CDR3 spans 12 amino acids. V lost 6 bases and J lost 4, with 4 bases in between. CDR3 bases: TGTGCCATCAGAGATTATAATTCACCCCTCCACTTT. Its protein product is CAIRDYNSPLHF.

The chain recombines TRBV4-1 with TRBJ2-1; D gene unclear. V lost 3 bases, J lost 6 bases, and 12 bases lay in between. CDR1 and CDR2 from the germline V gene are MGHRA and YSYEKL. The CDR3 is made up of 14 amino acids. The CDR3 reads CASSHHSVGNEQFF. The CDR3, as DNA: TGCGCCAGCAGCCATCATTCGGTGGGCAATGAGCAGTTCTTC.

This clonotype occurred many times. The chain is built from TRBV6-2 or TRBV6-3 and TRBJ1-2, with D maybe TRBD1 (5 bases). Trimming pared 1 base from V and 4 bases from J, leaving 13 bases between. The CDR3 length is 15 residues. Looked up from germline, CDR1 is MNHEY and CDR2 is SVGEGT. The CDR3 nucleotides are TGTGCCAGCAGTTACTGGGAGACAGAAAGCTATGGCTACACCTTC. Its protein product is CASSYWETESYGYTF.

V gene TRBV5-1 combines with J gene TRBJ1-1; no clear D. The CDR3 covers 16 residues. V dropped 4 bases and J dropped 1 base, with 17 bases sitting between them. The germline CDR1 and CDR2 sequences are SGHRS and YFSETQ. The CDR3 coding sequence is TGCGCCAGCAGCGCGGGGAGCGGCAGTTCGAACACTGAAGCTTTCTTT. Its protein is CASSAGSGSSNTEAFF. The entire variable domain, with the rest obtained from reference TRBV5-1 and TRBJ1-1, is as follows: KAGVTQTPRYLIKTRGQQVTLSCSPISGHRSVSWYQQTPGQGLQFLFEYFSETQRNKGNFPGRFSGRQFSNSRSEMNVSTLELGDSALYLCASSAGSGSSNTEAFFGQGTRLTVV.

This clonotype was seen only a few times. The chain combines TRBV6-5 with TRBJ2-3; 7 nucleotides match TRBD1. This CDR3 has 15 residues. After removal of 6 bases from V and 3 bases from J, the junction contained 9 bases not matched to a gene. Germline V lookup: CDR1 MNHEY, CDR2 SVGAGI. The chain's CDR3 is CASSAQGDGTDTQYF. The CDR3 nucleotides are TGTGCCAGCAGCGCTCAGGGGGATGGGACAGATACGCAGTATTTT.

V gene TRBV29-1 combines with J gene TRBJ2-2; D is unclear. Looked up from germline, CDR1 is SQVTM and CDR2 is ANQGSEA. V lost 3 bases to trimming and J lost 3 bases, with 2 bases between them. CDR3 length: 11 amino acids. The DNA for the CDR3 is TGCAGCGTTGATTACACCGGGGAGCTGTTTTTT. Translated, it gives CSVDYTGELFF.

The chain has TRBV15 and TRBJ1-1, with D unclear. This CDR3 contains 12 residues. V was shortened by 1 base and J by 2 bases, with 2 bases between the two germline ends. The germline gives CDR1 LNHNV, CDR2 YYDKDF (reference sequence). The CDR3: CATSRANTEAFF. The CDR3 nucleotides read TGTGCCACCAGCAGAGCCAACACTGAAGCTTTCTTT.

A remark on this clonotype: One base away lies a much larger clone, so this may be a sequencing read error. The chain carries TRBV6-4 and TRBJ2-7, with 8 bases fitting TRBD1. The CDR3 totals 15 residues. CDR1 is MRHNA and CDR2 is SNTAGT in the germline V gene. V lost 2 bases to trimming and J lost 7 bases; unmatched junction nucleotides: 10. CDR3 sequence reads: CASSDTGQDYNEQYF. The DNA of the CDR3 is TGTGCCAGCAGTGACACGGGACAGGACTACAATGAGCAGTACTTC.

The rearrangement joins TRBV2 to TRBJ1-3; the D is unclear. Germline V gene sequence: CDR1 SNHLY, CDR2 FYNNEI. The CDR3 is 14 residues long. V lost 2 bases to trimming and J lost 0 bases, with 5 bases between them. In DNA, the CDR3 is TGTGCCAGCAGTGAATTTAGCTCTGGAAACACCATATATTTT. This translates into CASSEFSSGNTIYF. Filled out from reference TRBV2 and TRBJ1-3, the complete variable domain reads EPEVTQTPSHQVTQMGQEVILRCVPISNHLYFYWYRQILGQKVEFLVSFYNNEISEKSEIFDDQFSVERPDGSNFTLKIRSTKLEDSAMYFCASSEFSSGNTIYFGEGSWLTVV.